This T cell receptor (beta chain) was documented in a study of blood T cell repertoires in COVID-19. Only in-frame clones appear in the TCRdb table, and some are missing; sequencing was by immunoSEQ multiplex PCR. The table has around 200,000 clones, around nine tenths seen once; the top ten hold about 6%. Germline V lookup: CDR1 LNHDA, CDR2 SQIVND (reference sequence). Deletions cut 7 bases from V and 1 base from J, with 25 bases between. The CDR3 length is 18 residues. This receptor was identified in a man aged 55 to 70 who had recovered from COVID-19. Sequenced: peripheral blood. The chain uses TRBV19 and TRBJ1-1, with D maybe TRBD1 (6 bases). For the CDR3, the DNA is TGTGCCAGTATCCGTAAAAAGATGTCAGGGGTGCGGAACACTGAAGCTTTCTTT. As protein: CASIRKKMSGVRNTEAFF.